The 10 T cell receptor beta chains given below trace back to one sample, sequenced in a study of CXCR3-negative and CXCR3-positive naive CD8 T cells. Researchers prepared the TRB cDNA libraries using 5' RACE with UMI labels. Reprocessing the 5' RACE reads, TCRdb reports a single entry for every CDR3 protein and omits DNA. The listing records some 130,000 distinct CDR3 sequences. Material for sequencing was naive CXCR3- CD8+ T cells from blood. Specified subset: CD45RO-CCR7+CD27+CD95- naive CD8+ T cells lacking CXCR3 (TNR3-). All receptors come from a human donor in good health. Some clones in this sample may be carry-over from other donors' samples.

This sequence joins TRBV12-3 or TRBV12-4 and TRBJ2-1. The CDR3 length is 13 residues. CDR3 sequence: CASSLAVYHEQFF.

V gene TRBV29-1 combines with J gene TRBJ1-4; TCRdb selects TRBD1, and the lack of DNA leaves this call unchecked. Per germline, CDR1 SQVTM and CDR2 ANQGSEA. The CDR3 covers 11 residues. CDR3 sequence reads: CSVGEPYGHSF.

The rearrangement joins TRBV9 to TRBJ2-1; with no DNA, the TCRdb D assignment of TRBD2 cannot be verified. The V gene's germline CDR1 is SGDLS and CDR2 YYNGEE. This CDR3 is built from 15 residues. CDR3 amino acids: CASSVASSGRNEQFF.

The genes are TRBV20-1 and TRBJ2-7; TCRdb proposes TRBD1, but this gene call is untestable without DNA. The CDR3 covers 16 residues. Germline V lookup: CDR1 DFQATT, CDR2 SNEGSKA (reference sequence). CDR3: CSARDSTGTGGFEQYF.

V usage is TRBV29-1 and J usage is TRBJ2-7; TCRdb picks TRBD1, but there is no DNA to check that call. Germline V CDR1 and CDR2: SQVTM, ANQGSEA. This CDR3 has 13 residues. The chain's CDR3 is CSVAGTVPYEQYF.

The rearrangement links TRBV4-3 to TRBJ2-6. The CDR3 consists of 14 residues. Germline V lookup: CDR1 LGHNA, CDR2 YSLEER. This CDR3 reads CASSQNTGANVLTF.

This chain uses TRBV21-1 with TRBJ2-7. TRBV21-1 is a known pseudogene. This CDR3 has 12 residues. The CDR3 loop is CASSNRIYEQYF.

The chain has TRBV7-2 and TRBJ2-7; TCRdb's assignment of TRBD1 cannot be checked, as there is no DNA. This CDR3 comprises 13 residues. Per germline, CDR1 SGHTA and CDR2 FQGNSA. The CDR3 spells CASSWDIRDEQYF.

This chain connects TRBV19 to TRBJ1-5; the D call of TRBD1 rests on TCRdb alone, since no DNA is present to check it. Germline-derived CDR1 and CDR2 are LNHDA and SQIVND (reference sequence). The CDR3 length is 16 residues. The CDR3 reads CASSILTGDANQPQHF. The whole variable domain, filled in from reference TRBV19 and TRBJ1-5, reads DGGITQSPKYLFRKEGQNVTLSCEQNLNHDAMYWYRQDPGQGLRLIYYSQIVNDFQKGDIAEGYSVSREKKESFPLTVTSAQKNPTAFYLCASSILTGDANQPQHFGDGTRLSIL.

The chain couples TRBV7-9 to TRBJ2-7; the D call of TRBD2 rests on TCRdb alone, since no DNA is present to check it. The V gene's germline CDR1 is SEHNR and CDR2 FQNEAQ (reference sequence). The CDR3 has 13 residues. CDR3: CASSLGPPAEQYF.